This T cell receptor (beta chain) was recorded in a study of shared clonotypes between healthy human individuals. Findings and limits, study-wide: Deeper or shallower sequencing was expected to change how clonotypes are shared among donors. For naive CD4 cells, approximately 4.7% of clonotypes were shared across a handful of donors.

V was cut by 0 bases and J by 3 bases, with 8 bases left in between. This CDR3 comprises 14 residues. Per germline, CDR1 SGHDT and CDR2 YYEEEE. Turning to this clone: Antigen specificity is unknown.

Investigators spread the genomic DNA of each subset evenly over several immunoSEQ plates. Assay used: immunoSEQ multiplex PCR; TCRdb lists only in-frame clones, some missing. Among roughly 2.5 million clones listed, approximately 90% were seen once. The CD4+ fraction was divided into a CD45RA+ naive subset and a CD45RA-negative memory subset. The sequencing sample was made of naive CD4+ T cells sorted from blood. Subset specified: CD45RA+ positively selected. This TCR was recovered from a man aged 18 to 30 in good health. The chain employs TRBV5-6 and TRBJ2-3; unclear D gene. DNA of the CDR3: TGTGCCAGCAGCTTGGGGCGGAAAACAGATACGCAGTATTTT. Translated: CASSLGRKTDTQYF.